One and the same sample provided the 27 T cell receptor beta chains below, sequenced in a study of blood T cell repertoires in COVID-19. The protocol was immunoSEQ multiplex PCR, while the TCRdb copy is restricted to in-frame clones and leaves out a portion. The sample yields over 70,000 clones, 75% to 85% seen once. The sequencing input was peripheral blood. These receptors came from a woman aged 80 or over with acute or convalescent COVID-19.

The chain has TRBV6-1 and TRBJ2-7; the D is unclear. V lost 0 bases and J 0 bases, leaving 9 bases between the germline ends. CDR1 and CDR2 (germline): MNHNS, SASEGT. The CDR3 totals 15 residues. The CDR3 nucleotides read TGTGCCAGCAGTGAAGCCGGGTTCGGCTCCTACGAGCAGTACTTC. Its protein product is CASSEAGFGSYEQYF.

This clone is categorized as medium-sized (0.01 to 0.1%). The V call is TRBV2, the J call TRBJ1-5, with TRBD1 matching over 8 bases. The germline gives CDR1 SNHLY, CDR2 FYNNEI. J gave up 16 bases and V 6 bases, and 11 bases lay outside the gene matches. The CDR3 is made up of 12 amino acids. CDR3 sequence reads: CASRGTGTGVHF. Here the CDR3 DNA reads TGTGCCAGCAGAGGAACCGGGACAGGTGTCCATTTT.

This clone appeared a few times. This chain joins TRBV5-4 and TRBJ2-7; perhaps TRBD1 as D (5 bases). CDR3 length: 14 residues. Germline CDR1 reads SGHNT; CDR2 reads YYREEE (reference sequence). The V end lost 0 bases, the J end lost 2 bases, and 9 bases lay between the germline ends. The CDR3, as DNA: TGTGCCAGCAGCTTGGACAGGAAAGCCTACGAGCAGTACTTC. It encodes CASSLDRKAYEQYF.

The chain employs TRBV6-5 and TRBJ1-6; 8 nucleotides agree with TRBD1. V gave up 5 bases and J gave up 7 bases; unmatched junction bases: 4. CDR1 is MNHEY and CDR2 is SVGAGI in the germline V gene. CDR3 length equals 14 residues. The CDR3 region is CASSPQGANSPLHF. The CDR3 DNA is TGTGCCAGCAGTCCCCAGGGGGCCAATTCACCCCTCCACTTT.

This clone has more than one count but fewer than ten. The J gene is TRBJ2-7, the V gene TRBV29-1; a possible D gene is TRBD1 (5 bases). Per germline, CDR1 SQVTM and CDR2 ANQGSEA. The germline V and J ends were trimmed by 2 bases and 1 base, with 9 bases remaining between them. There are 13 residues in the CDR3. The CDR3 is CSVELDRSYEQYF. CDR3 nucleotides: TGCAGCGTTGAATTAGACAGATCCTACGAGCAGTACTTC.

The chain combines TRBV18 with TRBJ2-1; 7 nucleotides match TRBD2. CDR3 size: 15 residues. CDR1 and CDR2 from the germline V gene are KGHSH and LQKENI. Germline trimming cut 2 bases from V and 5 bases from J; bases unmatched to any gene: 6. In DNA, the CDR3 is TGTGCCAGCTCACCAGGAGCGGGGTCTGACAATGAGCAGTTCTTC. Translation: CASSPGAGSDNEQFF. Variable domain in full (rest from reference TRBV18 and TRBJ2-1): NAGVMQNPRHLVRRRGQEARLRCSPMKGHSHVYWYRQLPEEGLKFMVYLQKENIIDESGMPKERFSAEFPKEGPSILRIQQVVRGDSAAYFCASSPGAGSDNEQFFGPGTRLTVL.

The rearrangement uses TRBV6-5 and TRBJ1-1; TRBD1 matches 7 bases. V lost 2 bases and J lost 7; bases outside the gene matches: 4. Germline CDR1 and CDR2: MNHEY and SVGAGI. The CDR3 covers 13 residues. The CDR3 DNA follows: TGTGCCAGCAGTTACCCCCGGACAGGTGAAGCTTTCTTT. Amino acids: CASSYPRTGEAFF.

The chain links TRBV5-1 to TRBJ1-5, with TRBD1 matching over 8 bases. CDR1 is SGHRS and CDR2 is YFSETQ in the germline V gene. J lost 5 bases, V lost 4 bases, and 8 bases had no gene match. This CDR3 is built from 15 residues. The CDR3 region is CASSQTGVGDQPQHF. The CDR3, as DNA: TGCGCCAGCAGCCAGACAGGGGTCGGGGATCAGCCCCAGCATTTT.

The genes are TRBV5-5 and TRBJ1-5; 8 bases map to TRBD1. Germline V gene data show CDR1 as SGHKS and CDR2 as YYEKEE (reference sequence). The CDR3 is made up of 17 amino acids. V lost 1 base and J lost 0; bases outside the gene matches: 6. CDR3 sequence (DNA): TGTGCCAGCAGCTTGTCGGACAGGGCCCTTAGCAATCAGCCCCAGCATTTT. Encoded protein: CASSLSDRALSNQPQHF.

By share, this clone counts as large. The CDR3 loop is CSGIGTRKYNEQFF. As DNA, the CDR3 is TGCAGCGGGATCGGGACTAGGAAATACAATGAGCAGTTCTTC. The chain couples TRBV29-1 to TRBJ2-1, with TRBD2 matching over 8 bases. The V segment lost 7 bases and the J segment 4 bases; nucleotides outside the gene matches: 9. CDR3 length equals 14 residues. Germline V gene sequence: CDR1 SQVTM, CDR2 ANQGSEA.

V gene TRBV2 combines with J gene TRBJ1-5; no clear D. The CDR3 has 17 residues. Germline V CDR1 and CDR2: SNHLY, FYNNEI. Trimming pared 6 bases from V and 0 bases from J, leaving 18 bases between. The CDR3 nucleotides are TGTGCCAGCAGGGTAGTGGGAATCGGGATTAGCAATCAGCCCCAGCATTTT. Its protein product is CASRVVGIGISNQPQHF.

The chain is built from TRBV24-1 and TRBJ1-5; D perhaps matches TRBD1 (6 bases). Looked up from germline, CDR1 is KGHDR and CDR2 is SFDVKD. Deletions cut 0 bases from V and 6 bases from J, with 8 bases between. CDR3 length: 14 residues. The CDR3 DNA reads TGTGCCACCAGTGATTTGCAGGGGTCTCAGCCCCAGCATTTT. It encodes CATSDLQGSQPQHF.

J is TRBJ2-7 and V is TRBV10-2, with a possible D match to TRBD2 (5 bases). Between the trimmed V and J ends, which lost 1 base and 2 bases, there was a span of 6 bases. Per the germline V gene, CDR1 is WSHSY and CDR2 is SAAADI. The CDR3 spans 13 residues. DNA for the CDR3: TGCGCCAGCAGTGAGTTCGGGGCCTACGAGCAGTACTTC. Protein sequence: CASSEFGAYEQYF.

This chain links TRBV15 with TRBJ1-4; D perhaps matches TRBD1 (5 bases). Trimming cost V 0 bases and J 8 bases, with 13 bases left between them. The length of the CDR3 is 15 residues. CDR1 and CDR2 from the germline V gene are LNHNV and YYDKDF (reference sequence). CDR3 protein: CATSRDGQGREKLFF. CDR3 DNA sequence: TGTGCCACCAGCAGAGATGGCCAGGGAAGGGAAAAACTGTTTTTT.

The chain carries TRBV29-1 and TRBJ2-7, with TRBD2 matching over 11 bases. The J segment lost 6 bases and the V segment lost 5 bases, leaving 6 bases of the junction unmatched. This CDR3 has 13 amino acids. Germline V lookup: CDR1 SQVTM, CDR2 ANQGSEA. In DNA, the CDR3 is TGCAGCGTTCAACTAGCGGGAGAGGTCGAGCAGTACTTC. Its protein is CSVQLAGEVEQYF.

The DNA for the CDR3 is TGTGCCTGGAGTCCCGGGACAGCCGACTACGAGCAGTACTTC. As protein: CAWSPGTADYEQYF. V and J are TRBV30 and TRBJ2-7; 7 bases are shared with TRBD1. The germline CDR1 and CDR2 sequences are GTSNPN and SVGIG (reference sequence). V shed 2 bases and J 3 bases; nucleotides not matched to a gene: 7. The CDR3 is 14 residues long. Together with reference TRBV30 and TRBJ2-7, the CDR3 gives the full variable domain: SQTIHQWPATLVQPVGSPLSLECTVEGTSNPNLYWYRQAAGRGLQLLFYSVGIGQISSEVPQNLSASRPQDRQFILSSKKLLLSDSGFYLCAWSPGTADYEQYFGPGTRLTVT.

This clone was observed a few times. V and J are TRBV11-2 and TRBJ1-1; D not certain. Germline V CDR1 and CDR2: SGHAT, FQNNGV. Trimming pared 5 bases from V and 0 bases from J, leaving 13 bases between. The CDR3 sequence is 15 residues long. This CDR3 reads CASSIRRGLNTEAFF. The CDR3, as DNA: TGTGCCAGCAGCATTCGGAGAGGTTTGAACACTGAAGCTTTCTTT.

Only a few counts were recorded for this clone. V and J are TRBV27 and TRBJ1-6, with a possible D match to TRBD1 (6 bases). V lost 10 bases and J lost 10, with 17 bases in between. CDR3 size: 13 residues. Germline CDR1 is MNHEY and CDR2 is SMNVEV (reference sequence). CDR3 residues: CATITGFLSPLHF. The DNA of the CDR3 is TGTGCCACGATCACAGGGTTCTTGTCACCCCTCCACTTT.

The V gene is TRBV5-1, the J gene TRBJ2-5, with 12 nucleotides matching TRBD2. The CDR3 spans 15 residues. Trimming took 4 bases from V and 5 from J; bases not matched to a gene: 6. Germline values: CDR1 SGHRS, CDR2 YFSETQ. Here the CDR3 reads CASSAALAGGETQYF. In nucleotides, the CDR3 is TGCGCCAGCAGCGCAGCTCTAGCGGGGGGGGAGACCCAGTACTTC.

V and J are TRBV7-2 and TRBJ2-3; the match to TRBD2 covers 7 bases. This CDR3 comprises 15 residues. V lost 6 bases, J lost 4 bases, and 10 bases stayed unmatched. The germline gives CDR1 SGHTA, CDR2 FQGNSA. Written as DNA, the CDR3 is TGTGCCAGCAGACCCGACATGGGGAGGGCAGATACGCAGTATTTT. Translating gives CASRPDMGRADTQYF.

There are a few counts of this clone. The chain uses TRBV10-3 and TRBJ1-2; 7 nucleotides match TRBD1. V shed 6 bases, J shed 3 bases, and the junction held 4 bases outside the gene matches. The CDR3 has 13 amino acids. CDR1 is ENHRY, CDR2 SYGVKD, per germline. CDR3 residues: CAIRIDRDYGYTF. The CDR3, as DNA: TGTGCCATCAGGATTGACAGGGACTATGGCTACACCTTC.

J is TRBJ2-7 and V is TRBV29-1, with D possibly being TRBD2 (7 bases). The V gene's germline CDR1 is SQVTM and CDR2 ANQGSEA. V lost 3 bases and J lost 0, with 12 bases in between. This CDR3 spans 14 amino acids. The DNA of the CDR3 is TGCAGCGTTGATGGGGGGGCGCACTCCTACGAGCAGTACTTC. Translating gives CSVDGGAHSYEQYF.

J is TRBJ2-3 and V is TRBV5-8; 9 bases align to TRBD2. Looked up from germline, CDR1 is SGHTS and CDR2 is YDEGEE. CDR3 length: 17 residues. V lost 2 bases, J lost 0 bases, and 7 bases stayed unmatched. This CDR3 reads CASSFVLTSGSTDTQYF. DNA of the CDR3: TGTGCCAGCAGCTTTGTCCTTACTAGCGGGAGCACAGATACGCAGTATTTT.

In this sample, this clone turned up a few times. The chain recombines TRBV12-3 or TRBV12-4 with TRBJ2-1, with D possibly matching TRBD1 (6 bases). The CDR3 has 13 residues. V was trimmed by 2 bases and J by 8 bases, leaving 10 bases between them. The CDR3: CASSLRGIDEQFF. The CDR3 nucleotides read TGTGCCAGCAGTTTAAGGGGGATCGATGAGCAGTTCTTC.

V usage is TRBV12-3 or TRBV12-4 and J usage is TRBJ2-7, with unresolved D. Deletions cut 3 bases from V and 2 bases from J, with 5 bases between. This CDR3 has 12 amino acids. The CDR3 coding sequence is TGTGCCAGCAGTTTTGAGGCCTACGAGCAGTACTTC. It codes for CASSFEAYEQYF.

The chain couples TRBV7-2 to TRBJ2-2; the match to TRBD2 covers 8 bases. V was clipped by 5 bases and J by 6 bases; unmatched bases: 11. This CDR3 comprises 16 residues. Germline CDR1 is SGHTA and CDR2 is FQGNSA. The CDR3 DNA reads TGTGCCAGCAGCCTGATGAGCGGGAGTGTTGCCGGGGAGCTGTTTTTT. Translating it yields CASSLMSGSVAGELFF.

The rearrangement joins TRBV30 to TRBJ2-1, with a weak D call TRBD2 (5 bases). Between the trimmed V and J ends, which lost 0 bases and 4 bases, there was a span of 10 bases. The CDR3 sequence is 14 residues long. Germline CDR1 GTSNPN, CDR2 SVGIG (reference sequence). CDR3 protein: CAWSVIGLYNEQFF. Written as DNA, the CDR3 is TGTGCCTGGAGTGTAATTGGACTTTACAATGAGCAGTTCTTC. Full variable domain (remainder filled in from reference TRBV30 and TRBJ2-1): SQTIHQWPATLVQPVGSPLSLECTVEGTSNPNLYWYRQAAGRGLQLLFYSVGIGQISSEVPQNLSASRPQDRQFILSSKKLLLSDSGFYLCAWSVIGLYNEQFFGPGTRLTVL.